This paragraph reports one T cell receptor beta chain. Its target is unknown. The data are from a study of glioma-infiltrating T cells. Study as a whole: Target coverage was about 4.5- to 11-fold for about a million blood T cells. The study's findings and limits: Tissue and blood shared very few CDR3 sequences. Shared blood CDR3 signature motifs marked patients with low tissue-blood divergence.

TCR alpha and beta CDR3 regions were amplified from RNA using iRepertoire nested multiplex PCR. Each CDR3 protein gets one entry after TCRdb re-called the multiplex PCR reads with MiXCR. Of roughly 350,000 distinct CDR3 sequences listed, less than 50% are singletons. The CDR3 length is 16 residues. Germline loops: CDR1 MNHEY, CDR2 SMNVEV (reference sequence). The V and J genes are TRBV27 and TRBJ2-3; 9 nucleotides align to TRBD2. This clonotype originated in a human donor with low-grade glioma or glioblastoma, undergoing nonglioma brain surgery, or in good health (not recorded which). The specimen was glioma tissue, nonneoplastic brain tissue, or PBMCs (not recorded which). CDR3 nucleotide sequence: TGTACCATCAGCCCCTGGGGCGGGAGGGCCACAGATACGCAGTATTTT. The encoded protein is CTISPWGGRATDTQYF.